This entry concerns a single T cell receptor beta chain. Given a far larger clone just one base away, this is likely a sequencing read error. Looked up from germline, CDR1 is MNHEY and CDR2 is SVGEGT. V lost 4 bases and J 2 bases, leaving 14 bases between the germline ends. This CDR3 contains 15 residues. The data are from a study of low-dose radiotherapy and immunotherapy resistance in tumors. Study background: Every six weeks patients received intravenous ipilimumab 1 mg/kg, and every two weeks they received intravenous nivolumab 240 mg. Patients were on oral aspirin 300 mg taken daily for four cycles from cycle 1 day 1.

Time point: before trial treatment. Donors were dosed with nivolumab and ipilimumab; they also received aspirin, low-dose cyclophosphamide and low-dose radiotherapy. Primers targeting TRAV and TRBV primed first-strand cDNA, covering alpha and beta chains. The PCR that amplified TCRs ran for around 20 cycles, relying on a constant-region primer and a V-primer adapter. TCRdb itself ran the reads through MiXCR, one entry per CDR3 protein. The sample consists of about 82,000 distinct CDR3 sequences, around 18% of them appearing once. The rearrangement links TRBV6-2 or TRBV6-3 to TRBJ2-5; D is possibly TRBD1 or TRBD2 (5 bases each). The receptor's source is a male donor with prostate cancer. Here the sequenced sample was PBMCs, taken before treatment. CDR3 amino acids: CASSFSGRSQETQYF. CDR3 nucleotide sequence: TGTGCCAGCAGTTTTTCGGGACGCTCGCAAGAGACCCAGTACTTC.